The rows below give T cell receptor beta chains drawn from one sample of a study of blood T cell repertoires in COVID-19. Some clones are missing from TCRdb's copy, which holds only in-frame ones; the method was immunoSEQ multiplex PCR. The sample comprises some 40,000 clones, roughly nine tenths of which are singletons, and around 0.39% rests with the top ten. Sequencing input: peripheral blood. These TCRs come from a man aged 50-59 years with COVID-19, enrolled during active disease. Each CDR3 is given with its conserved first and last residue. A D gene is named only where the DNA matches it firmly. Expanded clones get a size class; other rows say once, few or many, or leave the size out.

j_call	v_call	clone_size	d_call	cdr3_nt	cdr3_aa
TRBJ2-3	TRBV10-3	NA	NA	TGTGCCATCAGGAGAGAAAGCACAGATACGCAGTATTTT	CAIRRESTDTQYF
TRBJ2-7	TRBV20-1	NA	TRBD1	TGCAGTGCTACTGACAGGGGGAGGTACTCCTACGAGCAGTACTTC	CSATDRGRYSYEQYF
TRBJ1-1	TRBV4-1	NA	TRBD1	TGCGCCAGCAGCCAACCCACGACAGGGACCGTCGAAGCTTTCTTT	CASSQPTTGTVEAFF
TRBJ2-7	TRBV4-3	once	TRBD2	TGCGCCAGCAGCCACGGGACTAGCGGGACCGAGCAGTACTTC	CASSHGTSGTEQYF
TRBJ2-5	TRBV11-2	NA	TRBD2	TGTGCCAGCAGCTTCGGGGGGGCCCAGTACTTC	CASSFGGAQYF
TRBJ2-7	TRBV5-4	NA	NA	TGTGCCAGCAGCTTGCGAACAGGAGACTCCTACGAGCAGTACTTC	CASSLRTGDSYEQYF
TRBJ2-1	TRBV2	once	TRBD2	TGTGCCAGCTGGGGACTAGCGGGGTACAATGAGCAGTTCTTC	CASWGLAGYNEQFF
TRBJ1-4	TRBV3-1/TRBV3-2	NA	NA	TGTGCCAGCAGCCCCCCGGGGGTGGCTAATGAAAAACTGTTTTTT	CASSPPGVANEKLFF
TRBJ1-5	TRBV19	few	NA	TGTGCCAGTAGCGCCCCCCTGCGTGGCAATCAGCCCCAGCATTTT	CASSAPLRGNQPQHF
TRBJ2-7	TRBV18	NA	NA	TGTGCCAGCTCACCACCCCCACTTACGGGCGAGCAGTACTTC	CASSPPPLTGEQYF
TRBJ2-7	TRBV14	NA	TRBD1	TGTGCCAGCAGCCAAGGGGACAGGGGGCTCTTTTATGTATACGAGCAGTACTTC	CASSQGDRGLFYVYEQYF
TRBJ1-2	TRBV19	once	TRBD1	TGTGCCAGTAGTATCACAGGGGTCCGCTATGGCTACACCTTC	CASSITGVRYGYTF
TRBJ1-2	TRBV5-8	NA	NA	TGTGCCAGCAGCCCGAGATCCGTCTATGGCTACACCTTC	CASSPRSVYGYTF
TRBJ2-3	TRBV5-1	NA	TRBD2	TGCGCCAGCAGCTCCCTAGCGGGAGTGGGGACAGATACGCAGTATTTT	CASSSLAGVGTDTQYF
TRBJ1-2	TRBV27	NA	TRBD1	TGTGCCAGCAGTGCACCGGGACAGGGGGCCTATGGCTACACCTTC	CASSAPGQGAYGYTF
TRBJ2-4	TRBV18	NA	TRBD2	TGTGCCAGCTCAGAGTTAGCGGGAGGGAGCAGCATTCAGTACTTC	CASSELAGGSSIQYF
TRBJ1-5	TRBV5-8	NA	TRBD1	TGTGCCAGCAGCTTGAAGGGGGCTGTTGGCAATCAGCCCCAGCATTTT	CASSLKGAVGNQPQHF
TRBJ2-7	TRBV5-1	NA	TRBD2	TGCGCCAGCAGCTCCGGGACTAGCTACGAGCAGTACTTC	CASSSGTSYEQYF
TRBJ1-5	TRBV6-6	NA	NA	TGTGCCAGCAGTTACTCTGTCGGTCAGCCCCAGCATTTT	CASSYSVGQPQHF
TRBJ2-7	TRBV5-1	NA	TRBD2	TGCGCCAGCAGCTTGGAGTCTAGCGGGAGGGCCTACGAGCAGTACTTC	CASSLESSGRAYEQYF
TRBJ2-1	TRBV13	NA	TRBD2	TGTGCCAGCAGCTTCGGGACTAGCTATGAGCAGTTCTTC	CASSFGTSYEQFF
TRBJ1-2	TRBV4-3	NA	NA	TGCGCCAGCAGCCTCGGGGTAGGGGGGGACCGGCGAGGCTACACCTTC	CASSLGVGGDRRGYTF